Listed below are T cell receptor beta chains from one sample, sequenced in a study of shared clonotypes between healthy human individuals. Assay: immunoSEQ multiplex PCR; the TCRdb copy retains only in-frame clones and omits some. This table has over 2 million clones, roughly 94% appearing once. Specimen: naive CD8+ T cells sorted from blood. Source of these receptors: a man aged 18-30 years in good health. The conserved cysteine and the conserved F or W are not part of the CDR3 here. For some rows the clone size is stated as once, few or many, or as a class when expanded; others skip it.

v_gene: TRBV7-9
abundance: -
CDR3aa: ASSLDRTEAF

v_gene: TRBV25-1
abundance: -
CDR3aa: ASSSGNSPLH

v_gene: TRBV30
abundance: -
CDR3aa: AWLPVGTAYNEQF

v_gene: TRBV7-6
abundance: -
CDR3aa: ASSLVRGGLDPEPSYEQY

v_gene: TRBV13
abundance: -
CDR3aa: ASSLTGGKETQY

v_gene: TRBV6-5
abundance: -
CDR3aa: ASRLEARGGTEAF

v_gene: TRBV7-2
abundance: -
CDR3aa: ASSLFRGGRTDTQY

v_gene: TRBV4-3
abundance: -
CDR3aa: ASSQDISGGRNEQF

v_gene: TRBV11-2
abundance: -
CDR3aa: ASSLSGGALETQY

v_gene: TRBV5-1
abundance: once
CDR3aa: ASSFSGVGDTQY

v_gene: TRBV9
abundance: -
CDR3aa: ASSVGQGASYEQY

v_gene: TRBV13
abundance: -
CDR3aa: ASSPAGGLTYEQY

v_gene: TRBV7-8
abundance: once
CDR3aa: ASSLDGGTGLNTEAF

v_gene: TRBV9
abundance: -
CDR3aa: ASSVVGRRDETQY

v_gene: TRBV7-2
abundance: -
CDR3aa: ASSLVIGTSGATYEQY

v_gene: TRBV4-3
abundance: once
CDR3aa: ASSLTGTQETQY

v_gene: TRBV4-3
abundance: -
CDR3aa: ASSRLGRNEQF

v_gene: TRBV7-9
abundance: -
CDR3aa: ASSLAEGGTDTQY

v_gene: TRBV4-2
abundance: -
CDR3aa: ASSQRQGIYEQY

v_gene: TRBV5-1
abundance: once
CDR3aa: ASSLGRTGQIGELF

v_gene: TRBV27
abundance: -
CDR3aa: ASQGQGNTGELF

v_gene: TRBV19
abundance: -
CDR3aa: ASSIVGGPYEQY

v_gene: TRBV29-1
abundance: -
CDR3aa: SAGVRSYNEQF

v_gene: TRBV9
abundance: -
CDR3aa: ASSVGGLPGELF

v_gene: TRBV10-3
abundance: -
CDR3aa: AISEGRMNTEAF

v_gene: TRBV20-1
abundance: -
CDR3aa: SAIETGELF

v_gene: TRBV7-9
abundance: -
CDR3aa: ASSPEALVQQETQY

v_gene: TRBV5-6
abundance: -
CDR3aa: ASSLASPNSPLH

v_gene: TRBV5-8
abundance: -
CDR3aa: ASSSDRGFESPLH

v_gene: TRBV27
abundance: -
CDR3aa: ASSLSTGGQLEAF

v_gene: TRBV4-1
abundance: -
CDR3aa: ASSHATSGPSYEQY

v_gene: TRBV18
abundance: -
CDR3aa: ASSPPEAGVETQY

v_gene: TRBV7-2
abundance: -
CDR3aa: ASSLDTGSSYEQY

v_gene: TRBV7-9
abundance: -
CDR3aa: ASSPPGLAEHNEQF

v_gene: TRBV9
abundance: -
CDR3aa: ASSVRPSYNEQF

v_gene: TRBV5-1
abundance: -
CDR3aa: ASGQYNEQF

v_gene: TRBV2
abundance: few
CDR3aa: AARGMDYGYT

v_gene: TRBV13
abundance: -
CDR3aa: ASSGTSGRAGGTYEQY

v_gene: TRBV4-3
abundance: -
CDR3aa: ASSPGVADTGELF

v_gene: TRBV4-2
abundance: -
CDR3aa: ASSPRRGGSTDTQY

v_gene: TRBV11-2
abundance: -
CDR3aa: ASSLDGGNQPQH

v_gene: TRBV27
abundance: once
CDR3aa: ASSPGLLNQPQH

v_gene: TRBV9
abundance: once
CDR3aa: ASSVESTYEQY

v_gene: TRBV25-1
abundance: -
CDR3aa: ASSEYQGMNTEAF

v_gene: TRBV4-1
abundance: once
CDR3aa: ASSQVRHPQETQY

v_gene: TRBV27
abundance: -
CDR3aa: ASSSASLSGANVLT

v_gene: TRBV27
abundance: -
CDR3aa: ASSSSLGRANEQY

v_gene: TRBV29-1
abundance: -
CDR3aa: SVDEGNTEAF

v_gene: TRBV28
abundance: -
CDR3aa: ASSFAGGAETQY

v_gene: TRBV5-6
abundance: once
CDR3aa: ASSLGSAPYEQY

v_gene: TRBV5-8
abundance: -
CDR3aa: ASTGQGAWEQF

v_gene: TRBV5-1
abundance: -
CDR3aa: ASSLAGRLGGYEQY

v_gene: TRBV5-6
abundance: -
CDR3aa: ASSKTVVESWSDNEQF

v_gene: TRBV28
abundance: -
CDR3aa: ASSLPGGTEAF